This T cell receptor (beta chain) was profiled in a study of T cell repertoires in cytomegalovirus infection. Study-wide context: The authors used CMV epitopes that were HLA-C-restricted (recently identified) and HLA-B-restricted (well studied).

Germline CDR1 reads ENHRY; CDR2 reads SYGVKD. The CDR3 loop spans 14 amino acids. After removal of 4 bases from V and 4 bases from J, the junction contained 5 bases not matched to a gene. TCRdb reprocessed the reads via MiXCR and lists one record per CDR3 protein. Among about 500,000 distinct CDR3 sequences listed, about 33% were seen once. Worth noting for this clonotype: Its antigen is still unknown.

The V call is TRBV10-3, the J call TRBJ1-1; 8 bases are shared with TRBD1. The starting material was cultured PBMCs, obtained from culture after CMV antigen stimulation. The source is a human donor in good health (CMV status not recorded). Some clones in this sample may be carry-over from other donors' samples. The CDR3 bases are TGTGCCATCAGTGTTGGGACAGGACCCACTGAAGCTTTCTTT. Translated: CAISVGTGPTEAFF.